This T cell receptor (beta chain) was identified during a study of blood T cell repertoires in COVID-19. Study background: The analysed material was cDNA or gDNA that came from T cells, B-cell-depleted T cells, or PBMCs.

This study enrolled people aged about 18 to 100 from around 25 US geographic areas. Clinical histories supplied by participants themselves formed the basis of cohort assignment. V was shortened by 0 bases and J by 0 bases, with 6 bases between the two germline ends. The CDR3 contains 14 residues. Germline V gene lookup returns CDR1 MNHEY and CDR2 SVGAGI. Data came from immunoSEQ multiplex PCR; TCRdb stores just in-frame clones and leaves some out. The sample contains about 140,000 clones, almost 85% of which appear only once. The sample holds one count of this clone. This receptor was identified in a man aged 40-49 years with acute COVID-19. Sequencing input: PBMCs or T cells enriched from blood (not recorded which). The chain links TRBV6-5 to TRBJ2-7; no reliable D call. Here the CDR3 reads CASSYSHSSYEQYF. Here the CDR3 DNA reads TGTGCCAGCAGTTACTCTCACAGCTCCTACGAGCAGTACTTC.